Listed below are T cell receptor beta chains from one sample, sequenced in a study of blood T cell repertoires in COVID-19. The table came from immunoSEQ multiplex PCR; TCRdb's copy has only in-frame clones and leaves some out. Of fewer than 350,000 clones listed, around 90% are singletons. Sequenced: PBMCs or T cells enriched from blood (not recorded which). These receptors were obtained from a woman between 18 and 29 years old with acute COVID-19. CDR3s include the opening cysteine and the closing phenylalanine or tryptophan. The order of the fields is V gene, J gene, CDR3 protein.

v_gene: TRBV18
j_gene: TRBJ2-7
CDR3aa: CASSLPVSDEQYF

v_gene: TRBV27
j_gene: TRBJ2-3
CDR3aa: CASSLFGPTDTQYF

v_gene: TRBV5-1
j_gene: TRBJ2-2
CDR3aa: CASSWTSGTGELFF

v_gene: TRBV24-1
j_gene: TRBJ2-2
CDR3aa: CATSDLPGQGNTGELFF

v_gene: TRBV19
j_gene: TRBJ2-1
CDR3aa: CASRSSTTPPLNEQFF

v_gene: TRBV7-6
j_gene: TRBJ2-3
CDR3aa: CASSTLAGGGTDTQYF

v_gene: TRBV9
j_gene: TRBJ1-6
CDR3aa: CASSARTGENSPLHF

v_gene: TRBV28
j_gene: TRBJ2-1
CDR3aa: CASSLAGGDNEQFF

v_gene: TRBV7-2
j_gene: TRBJ2-3
CDR3aa: CASSPVAALGDTQYF

v_gene: TRBV7-9
j_gene: TRBJ2-7
CDR3aa: CASSSYRGGFEQYF

v_gene: TRBV7-2
j_gene: TRBJ2-7
CDR3aa: CASSSRTSSHYEQYF

v_gene: TRBV29-1
j_gene: TRBJ1-1
CDR3aa: CSVVGSGAAFF

v_gene: TRBV10-3
j_gene: TRBJ2-1
CDR3aa: CAISESGGVGSWEQFF

v_gene: TRBV13
j_gene: TRBJ2-1
CDR3aa: CASRIAGGRHEQFF

v_gene: TRBV30
j_gene: TRBJ2-7
CDR3aa: CAWNEGVSYEQYF

v_gene: TRBV29-1
j_gene: TRBJ2-1
CDR3aa: CSGEISSGSGLQFF

v_gene: TRBV6-1
j_gene: TRBJ2-1
CDR3aa: CASSERSHLAVDYNEQFF

v_gene: TRBV5-1
j_gene: TRBJ2-1
CDR3aa: CASSPGLAVNEQFF

v_gene: TRBV6-5
j_gene: TRBJ1-1
CDR3aa: CASSSPVLQVTEAFF

v_gene: TRBV3-1/TRBV3-2
j_gene: TRBJ2-3
CDR3aa: CASTQRDASTDTQYF

v_gene: TRBV28
j_gene: TRBJ2-4
CDR3aa: CASSSLAGTGAQYF

v_gene: TRBV5-4
j_gene: TRBJ2-2
CDR3aa: CASSPGQPNTGELFF

v_gene: TRBV19
j_gene: TRBJ2-1
CDR3aa: CASRATSGRAPSNEQFF

v_gene: TRBV7-7
j_gene: TRBJ2-2
CDR3aa: CASSLGGDQNTGELFF

v_gene: TRBV7-9
j_gene: TRBJ2-1
CDR3aa: CASSPGVSYNEQFF

v_gene: TRBV7-8
j_gene: TRBJ1-3
CDR3aa: CASSSNRVLLSGNTIYF

v_gene: TRBV7-2
j_gene: TRBJ1-6
CDR3aa: CASSSHRGGNSPLHF

v_gene: TRBV6-1
j_gene: TRBJ2-1
CDR3aa: CASSDRFDMTGTGPRNEQFF

v_gene: TRBV5-4
j_gene: TRBJ2-7
CDR3aa: CASSFGGSINEQYF